The sample holds a few counts of the clone carrying this T cell receptor (beta chain). Its antigen is unidentified. These data are taken from a study of Graves' ophthalmopathy and Graves' hyperthyroidism. Overall study context: The blood sample was drawn at first diagnosis and before any treatment. Whole-study findings and limits: Most thyroid clonotypes with frequency above 0.001 were detected in blood too. With almost 90% sensitivity and roughly 77% specificity, a 13-signature model separated ophthalmopathy from stable hyperthyroidism.

The CDR3 extends over 15 amino acids. Germline assignment: CDR1 SNHLY and CDR2 FYNNEI. Trimming pared 6 bases from V and 7 bases from J, leaving 18 bases between. For repertoire sequencing, the TCR beta CDR3 regions were amplified from RNA transcripts. First-round RT-PCR used HTBI primers; second-round multiplex PCR followed. One entry per CDR3 protein results from TCRdb running MiXCR on the multiplex PCR reads. The table includes roughly 700,000 distinct CDR3 sequences, approximately 40% detected once. Symptoms, serum thyroxine and TRAb, thyroid ultrasound, and orbital computed tomography formed the diagnostic basis.

The receptor was derived from an adult man with Graves' ophthalmopathy. Source material: peripheral blood. The rearrangement joins TRBV2 to TRBJ2-2; D might be TRBD1 or TRBD2, each matching 6 bases. The CDR3 bases are TGTGCCAGCAGCCGGGAATGGGGGGCGTTCGGGGAGCTGTTTTTT. Protein: CASSREWGAFGELFF.